One sample yielded the 15 T cell receptor beta chains listed below, sequenced in a study of blood T cell repertoires in COVID-19. Data came from immunoSEQ multiplex PCR; TCRdb stores just in-frame clones and leaves some out. The sample has 250,000 to 350,000 clones; 89% are singletons. The sequenced sample was peripheral blood. These receptors originate from a woman in her forties who had recovered from COVID-19.

The rearrangement joins TRBV19 to TRBJ1-1, with D perhaps matching TRBD1 (6 bases). Trimming removed 5 bases from V and 5 bases from J, with 15 bases in between. The CDR3 loop spans 14 amino acids. Germline loops: CDR1 LNHDA, CDR2 SQIVND (reference sequence). CDR3 DNA: TGTGCCAGTAGTCCCTCCCACAGGGATACTGAAGCTTTCTTT. Its translation is CASSPSHRDTEAFF.

This clone was counted a single time. The CDR3 reads CASSTLAVDGYTF. CDR3 in DNA: TGTGCCAGCAGCACCCTAGCAGTAGATGGCTACACCTTC. The chain joins TRBV5-4 to TRBJ1-2; D gene ambiguous. Per germline, CDR1 SGHNT and CDR2 YYREEE (reference sequence). Trimming removed 4 bases from V and 6 bases from J, with 13 bases in between. The CDR3 is made up of 13 amino acids.

The rearrangement uses TRBV12-3 or TRBV12-4 and TRBJ1-3; TRBD1 might be the D (5 bases). The CDR3 runs to 13 residues. V was pared by 2 bases and J by 8 bases, with 10 bases between. The CDR3 here is CASSLRGVDTIYF. CDR3 sequence (DNA): TGTGCCAGCAGTTTAAGGGGTGTGGACACCATATATTTT.

Regarding this clone: This sample also contains other DNA sequences that code for the same CDR3. This chain uses TRBV6-5 with TRBJ1-5; 7 positions match TRBD1. Per the germline V gene, CDR1 is MNHEY and CDR2 is SVGAGI. This CDR3 has 12 amino acids. V gave up 6 bases and J gave up 7 bases; unmatched junction bases: 3. The CDR3 loop is CASRTGNQPQHF. In DNA form, the CDR3 reads TGTGCCAGCAGGACAGGGAACCAGCCCCAGCATTTT.

The chain recombines TRBV9 with TRBJ2-3, with TRBD1 as a possible D gene (6 bases). Trimming took off 0 bases at V and 2 bases at J, with 10 bases between the two ends. This CDR3 spans 15 amino acids. Germline V CDR1 and CDR2: SGDLS, YYNGEE. The CDR3: CASSVAGQTTDTQYF. CDR3 DNA: TGTGCCAGCAGCGTAGCTGGACAGACCACAGATACGCAGTATTTT.

The chain recombines TRBV10-3 with TRBJ2-7; 10 nucleotides line up with TRBD2. From germline, CDR1 is ENHRY and CDR2 SYGVKD. V was pared by 2 bases and J by 0 bases, with 7 bases of the junction left unmatched. The CDR3 consists of 17 residues. CDR3 sequence reads: CAISEGASGSGSYEQYF. DNA for the CDR3: TGTGCCATCAGTGAGGGCGCTAGCGGGAGTGGCTCCTACGAGCAGTACTTC.

The chain employs TRBV5-1 and TRBJ2-5, with 8 bases matching TRBD1. Germline CDR1 is SGHRS and CDR2 is YFSETQ. CDR3 length: 14 residues. V lost 4 bases to trimming and J lost 5 bases; unmatched junction nucleotides: 7. The CDR3 protein is CASSRTGQGETQYF. CDR3 coding DNA: TGCGCCAGCAGCCGGACAGGGCAGGGGGAGACCCAGTACTTC.

This clone was recorded only once. V is TRBV18 and J is TRBJ2-2; unclear D gene. The V gene's germline CDR1 is KGHSH and CDR2 LQKENI. Trimming removed 3 bases from V and 1 base from J, with 12 bases in between. The CDR3 length is 16 residues. CDR3 bases: TGTGCCAGCTCACCCTCCCGGTCCGAGAACACCGGGGAGCTGTTTTTT. Its translation: CASSPSRSENTGELFF.

The genes are TRBV15 and TRBJ2-5; D is perhaps TRBD2 (5 bases). The CDR3 totals 16 residues. V shed 0 bases and J shed 5 bases, with 16 bases lying between them. CDR1 is LNHNV and CDR2 is YYDKDF in the germline V gene (reference sequence). The CDR3 protein is CATSRDSGVVGETQYF. CDR3 coding DNA: TGTGCCACCAGCAGAGATTCCGGGGTGGTCGGGGAGACCCAGTACTTC.

This chain uses TRBV29-1 with TRBJ2-5, with D possibly being TRBD1 (6 bases). There are 14 residues in the CDR3. Trimming removed 7 bases at V and 4 bases at J, with 19 bases between. Germline CDR1 and CDR2: SQVTM and ANQGSEA. The CDR3 DNA follows: TGCAGCGCCCCGGACAGCATGGGACGAGAGACCCAGTACTTC. The encoded protein is CSAPDSMGRETQYF.

The chain combines TRBV30 with TRBJ2-5; 10 positions match TRBD2. This CDR3 spans 16 amino acids. V was pared by 5 bases and J by 2 bases, with 11 bases of the junction left unmatched. Per germline, CDR1 GTSNPN and CDR2 SVGIG (reference sequence). In DNA form, the CDR3 reads TGTGCCTGGGGGTCCGGGACTAGCGTTAAACAAGAGACCCAGTACTTC. Its protein is CAWGSGTSVKQETQYF.

V usage is TRBV4-2 and J usage is TRBJ2-3, with TRBD2 identical over 14 bases. The junction had 8 bases not matched to a gene; V was cut back by 3 bases and J by 6 bases. Looked up from germline, CDR1 is LGHNA and CDR2 is YNFKEQ. CDR3 size: 17 residues. This CDR3 is CASSQGTSGSPQDTQYF. DNA of the CDR3: TGTGCCAGCAGCCAGGGGACTAGCGGGAGTCCTCAGGATACGCAGTATTTT.

The chain employs TRBV14 and TRBJ2-3; 8 bases line up with TRBD2. There are 15 residues in the CDR3. CDR1 SGHDN and CDR2 FVKESK come from the germline V gene. The V gene end was trimmed by 2 bases and the J gene end by 1 base; junction bases not matched to a gene: 2. This chain's CDR3 is CASSQRAGGTDTQYF. The CDR3 bases are TGTGCCAGCAGCCAACGAGCGGGAGGCACAGATACGCAGTATTTT.

The chain carries TRBV19 and TRBJ1-5, with 11 bases matching TRBD1. The germline V gene has CDR1 LNHDA and CDR2 SQIVND (reference sequence). J gave up 7 bases and V 5 bases, and 4 bases lay outside the gene matches. The CDR3 length is 14 residues. The CDR3 is CASSGGQGGQPQHF. Written as DNA, the CDR3 is TGTGCCAGTAGTGGGGGACAGGGGGGGCAGCCCCAGCATTTT. Together with reference TRBV19 and TRBJ1-5, the CDR3 gives the full variable domain: DGGITQSPKYLFRKEGQNVTLSCEQNLNHDAMYWYRQDPGQGLRLIYYSQIVNDFQKGDIAEGYSVSREKKESFPLTVTSAQKNPTAFYLCASSGGQGGQPQHFGDGTRLSIL.

The chain has TRBV7-8 and TRBJ1-1; 9 bases agree with TRBD1. Losses at the gene ends were 6 bases for V and 5 bases for J; bases not matched to a gene: 4. The CDR3 runs to 13 residues. Per germline, CDR1 SGHVS and CDR2 FQNEAQ. The CDR3: CASSHRGQTEAFF. In nucleotides, the CDR3 is TGTGCCAGCAGTCACAGGGGGCAAACTGAAGCTTTCTTT.